This entry features one TCR beta chain sequence. Its antigen is still unknown. This sample is drawn from a study of shared clonotypes between healthy human individuals. Study-wide results and caveats: How much donors shared clonotypes was expected to be affected by sequencing depth.

Repertoires were generated with immunoSEQ multiplex PCR, while TCRdb's copy carries only in-frame clones and drops some. The sample holds roughly 1,600,000 clones, about 98.5% seen once. The length of the CDR3 is 13 residues. CDR1 and CDR2 from the germline V gene are SGHRS and YFSETQ. Between the trimmed V and J ends, which lost 6 bases and 2 bases, there was a span of 12 bases. This clonotype was sampled from a young man in good health. Sequenced: naive CD4+ T cells sorted from blood. Specified subset: CD45RA+ positively selected. This chain connects TRBV5-1 to TRBJ2-7; D ambiguous. CDR3 sequence: CASTDSGPYEQYF. The CDR3 nucleotides are TGCGCCAGCACCGACTCCGGGCCCTACGAGCAGTACTTC.